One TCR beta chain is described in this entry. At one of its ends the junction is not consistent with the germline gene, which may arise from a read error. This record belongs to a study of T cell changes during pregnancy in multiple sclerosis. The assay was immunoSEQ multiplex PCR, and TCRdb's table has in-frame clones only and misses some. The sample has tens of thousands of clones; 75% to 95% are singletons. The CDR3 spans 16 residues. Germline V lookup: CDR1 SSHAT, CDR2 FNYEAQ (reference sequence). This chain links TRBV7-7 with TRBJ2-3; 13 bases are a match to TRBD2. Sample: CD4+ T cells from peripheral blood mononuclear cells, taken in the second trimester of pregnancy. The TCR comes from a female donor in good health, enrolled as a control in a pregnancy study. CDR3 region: CASSRGLAGVADTQYF. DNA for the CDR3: TGTGCTAGCAGCCGCGGACTAGCGGGAGTAGCAGATACGCAGTATTTT.